This T cell receptor beta chain was captured in a study of blood T cell repertoires in COVID-19. Study as a whole: PBMCs, B-cell-depleted T cells, or T cells provided the cDNA or gDNA that made up the material.

Germline V gene data show CDR1 as MGHDK and CDR2 as SYGVNS. The CDR3 extends over 13 amino acids. V shed 8 bases and J shed 4 bases, with 14 bases lying between them. Study processing details: Amplified reference gene primers provided the basis for estimating nucleated cell counts. Method: immunoSEQ multiplex PCR; TCRdb's copy keeps in-frame clones and lacks some. D and trimming come from the DNA, and the V and J calls and clone size come from that table. The data show about 110,000 clones, over 80% seen once. The chain links TRBV25-1 to TRBJ1-2; D remains ambiguous. The sample taken for sequencing was peripheral blood. The sequence came from a woman aged 70-85 years with acute or convalescent COVID-19. CDR3 sequence (DNA): TGTGCCAGCCTTAGAGGGAATGGCTATGGCTACACCTTC. Translated: CASLRGNGYGYTF.